This T cell receptor beta chain was documented in a study of CD8 T cells in ankylosing spondylitis. After removal of 3 bases from V and 2 bases from J, the junction contained 7 bases not matched to a gene. This CDR3 contains 15 residues. Germline V gives CDR1 SQVTM, CDR2 ANQGSEA. This clonotype was picked up a small number of times. One entry per CDR3 protein results from TCRdb running MiXCR on the 5' RACE reads. The table lists about 360,000 distinct CDR3 sequences, around 20% of them singletons. The rearrangement uses TRBV29-1 and TRBJ2-7; 10 bases match TRBD1. Material: blood, either unsorted or a sorted T cell fraction (not recorded which). This TCR came from a male donor with ankylosing spondylitis or in good health (not recorded which). The CDR3 DNA is TGCAGCGTTGAGGGGACAGGGGAGGGCCCCTACGAGCAGTACTTC. Amino acids: CSVEGTGEGPYEQYF.